This record concerns one T cell receptor beta chain sequence. Per the germline V gene, CDR1 is LGHNA and CDR2 is YSLEER. The CDR3 has 14 residues. Trimming cost V 0 bases and J 3 bases, with 9 bases left between them. Authors' data handling: Estimates of nucleated cell counts were drawn from the amplification of reference gene primers. The repertoire was sequenced with immunoSEQ multiplex PCR; TCRdb's copy has only in-frame clones and lacks some. That table is the source of V, J and clone size, and D and trimming were worked out from the DNA. The sample consists of about 47,000 clones, approximately 88% of them appearing once. These data originate in a study of blood T cell repertoires in COVID-19. Turning to the study itself: Samples came from the United States, Italy and Spain, spanning acute and convalescent COVID-19. PBMCs, B-cell-depleted T cells, or T cells were the source of the cDNA or gDNA that made up the material.

This receptor was obtained from a man aged 45-65 years with active COVID-19. Sequencing input: peripheral blood. This sequence joins TRBV4-3 and TRBJ2-7; possibly TRBD1 for D (6 bases). The chain's CDR3 is CASSQDARGYEQYF. The CDR3 DNA sequence: TGCGCCAGCAGCCAAGATGCCAGGGGCTACGAGCAGTACTTC.